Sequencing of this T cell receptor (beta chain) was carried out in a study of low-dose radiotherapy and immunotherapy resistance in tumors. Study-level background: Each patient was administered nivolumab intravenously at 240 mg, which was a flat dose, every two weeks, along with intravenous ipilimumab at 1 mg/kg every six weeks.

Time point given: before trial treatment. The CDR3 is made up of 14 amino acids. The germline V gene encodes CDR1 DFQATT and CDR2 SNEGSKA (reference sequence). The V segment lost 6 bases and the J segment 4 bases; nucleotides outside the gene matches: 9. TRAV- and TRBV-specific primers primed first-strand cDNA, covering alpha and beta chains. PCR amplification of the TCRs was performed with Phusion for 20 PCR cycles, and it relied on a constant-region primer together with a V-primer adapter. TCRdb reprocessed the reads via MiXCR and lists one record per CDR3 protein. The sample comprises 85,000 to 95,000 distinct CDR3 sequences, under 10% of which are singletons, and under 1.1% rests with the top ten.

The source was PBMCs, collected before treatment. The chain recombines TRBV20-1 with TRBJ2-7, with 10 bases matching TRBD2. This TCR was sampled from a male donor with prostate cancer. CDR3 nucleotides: TGCAGTGCCCCTCGGACTAGCGGACTTTACGAGCAGTACTTC. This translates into CSAPRTSGLYEQYF.